The clone carrying this TCR beta chain was detected only a few times. Its matching antigen is unknown. TCRdb used MiXCR to reprocess the 5' RACE reads, holding one entry per CDR3 protein. The table lists under 60,000 distinct CDR3 sequences, roughly 9% of them singletons. The sample originates from a study of T-cell memory formation after mild COVID-19. Findings and limits, study-wide: The authors left the SARS-CoV-2 specificity of second-wave clones peaking on day 37 unconfirmed.

Germline V gene data show CDR1 as DFQATT and CDR2 as SNEGSKA (reference sequence). The CDR3 is 15 residues long. Between the trimmed V and J ends, which lost 6 bases and 2 bases, there was a span of 18 bases. Sample: PBMCs or a T cell subset sorted from them (not recorded which). This chain joins TRBV20-1 and TRBJ2-3, with D possibly being TRBD2 (6 bases). The sequence came from an adult woman who had mild COVID-19 (a few samples of this study predate the infection). Cell type and time point are not known. CDR3 protein: CSAIPYRESTDTQYF. In nucleotides, the CDR3 is TGCAGTGCAATACCCTACCGGGAGTCCACAGATACGCAGTATTTT.